These 3 T cell receptor beta chains originate from one sample sequenced in a study of blood T cell repertoires in COVID-19. Sequencing was performed with immunoSEQ multiplex PCR; in TCRdb, only in-frame clones are kept and a portion is missing. The sample lists around 130,000 clones; approximately 80% were seen once. The sample consisted of peripheral blood. The source is an older man with acute or convalescent COVID-19.

The V gene is TRBV5-8, the J gene TRBJ2-3; a weak D match, TRBD2 (6 bases). Deletions cut 0 bases from V and 3 bases from J, with 20 bases between. Germline CDR1 reads SGHTS; CDR2 reads YDEGEE. This CDR3 has 18 amino acids. CDR3 sequence (DNA): TGTGCCAGCAGCTTGGCCCAACAACCGACTAGTATAACAGATACGCAGTATTTT. Its translation is CASSLAQQPTSITDTQYF.

This sequence joins TRBV19 and TRBJ2-1, with 12 bases fitting TRBD2. Trimming cost V 7 bases and J 5 bases; bases outside gene matches: 12. The CDR3 length is 17 residues. Germline loops: CDR1 LNHDA, CDR2 SQIVND (reference sequence). The CDR3 DNA reads as TGTGCCAGTAAGCCTAGCGGGGGGGTACTGAGGGACAATGAGCAGTTCTTC. The encoded protein is CASKPSGGVLRDNEQFF.

The chain carries TRBV6-1 and TRBJ1-1, with a weak D call TRBD1 (5 bases). V dropped 3 bases and J dropped 0 bases, with 14 bases sitting between them. This CDR3 has 16 amino acids. Germline loops: CDR1 MNHNS, CDR2 SASEGT. The CDR3 nucleotides are TGTGCCAGCAGTGAGCTCCAGGGCTATATGAACACTGAAGCTTTCTTT. Translating gives CASSELQGYMNTEAFF.